Below are 6 T cell receptor beta chains sequenced from a single sample in a study of blood T cell repertoires in COVID-19. Assay: immunoSEQ multiplex PCR; the TCRdb copy retains only in-frame clones and omits some. This sample has some 150,000 clones, with about four fifths found just once. Material: peripheral blood. The receptors were gathered from a woman in her sixties or seventies with active or convalescent COVID-19.

J is TRBJ2-3 and V is TRBV4-3; tentative D call: TRBD2 (5 bases). Germline V gives CDR1 LGHNA, CDR2 YSLEER. CDR3 length: 14 amino acids. Trimming pared 0 bases from V and 9 bases from J, leaving 13 bases between. The CDR3 loop reads CASSQEIGKSTQYF. The DNA for the CDR3 is TGCGCCAGCAGCCAAGAGATCGGGAAGTCGACGCAGTATTTT.

This clone was seen a handful of times. The chain uses TRBV4-3 and TRBJ1-5; tentative D call: TRBD1 (6 bases). Trimming shortened V by 1 base and J by 6 bases, and 13 bases separated the two germline ends. The CDR3 loop spans 15 amino acids. In germline, CDR1 is LGHNA, CDR2 YSLEER. Here the CDR3 DNA reads TGCGCCAGCAGCCAAGCCAGGGGTGGGGCTCAGCCCCAGCATTTT. This codes for CASSQARGGAQPQHF.

There are a few counts of this clone. The rearrangement joins TRBV10-3 to TRBJ1-6, with no clear D. Trimming cost V 3 bases and J 8 bases, with 11 bases left between them. Germline CDR1 ENHRY, CDR2 SYGVKD. This CDR3 contains 14 residues. The CDR3, as DNA: TGTGCCATCAGTGAAGCCCGAAACGATTCACCCCTCCACTTT. Amino acids: CAISEARNDSPLHF.

The V gene is TRBV19, the J gene TRBJ2-7, with TRBD2 identical over 9 bases. CDR3 length: 14 amino acids. Germline V CDR1 and CDR2: LNHDA, SQIVND (reference sequence). Germline trimming cut 4 bases from V and 6 bases from J; bases unmatched to any gene: 7. CDR3 in amino acids: CASSSSGTSSEQYV. CDR3 bases: TGTGCCAGTAGTAGCTCCGGGACTAGCAGCGAGCAGTACGTC.

The V gene is TRBV5-1, the J gene TRBJ2-4; D might be TRBD1 (6 bases). This CDR3 region has 15 residues. V lost 4 bases, J lost 0 bases, and 11 bases lay in between. Germline V gene lookup returns CDR1 SGHRS and CDR2 YFSETQ. The CDR3 here is CASSPLDRAKNIQYF. In DNA form, the CDR3 reads TGCGCCAGCAGCCCGCTGGACAGAGCCAAAAACATTCAGTACTTC.

The chain is built from TRBV30 and TRBJ1-4, with D possibly matching TRBD1 (5 bases). V shed 5 bases and J shed 7 bases, with 17 bases lying between them. CDR3 length equals 14 residues. Germline loops: CDR1 GTSNPN, CDR2 SVGIG (reference sequence). The CDR3 DNA is TGTGCCTGGGGTGACCGGGACTCGGGTGAAAAACTGTTTTTT. The encoded protein is CAWGDRDSGEKLFF.